These T cell receptor beta chains were read from a single sample in a study of T-cell reconstitution after alpha-beta-depleted transplantation in children. MiXCR was run by TCRdb on the PCR reads, yielding one entry per CDR3 protein. The repertoire holds about 1,000,000 distinct CDR3 sequences, with 25% to 35% as singletons. This sample comprised PBMCs, mostly from graft donor cells, obtained 360 days after TCRalphabeta/CD19-depleted stem cell transplant. These receptors all come from a boy less than two years old who had a stem cell transplant for SCID, so the T cells may come from the graft donor. The CDR3 runs from the conserved cysteine through the conserved F or W. A D gene is named only where the DNA matches it firmly. Size is omitted from some rows. Given values are once, few, many or a class for expanded clones.

v_gene,j_gene,abundance,d_gene,CDR3nt,CDR3aa
TRBV12-3/TRBV12-4,TRBJ2-5,NA,NA,TGTGCCAGCAGAAAGGTCGAGACCCAGTACTTC,CASRKVETQYF
TRBV29-1,TRBJ1-1,few,NA,TGCAGCGTGGTCTTAGGGCATCAAGCTTTCTTT,CSVVLGHQAFF
TRBV15,TRBJ2-7,NA,NA,TGTGCCACCAGCAGAGATCCTAGCGACCCGTACGAGCAGTACTTC,CATSRDPSDPYEQYF
TRBV12-3/TRBV12-4,TRBJ2-5,NA,NA,TGTGCCAGCGGCCGAGGGGCCCGGGGAGAGACCCAGTACTTC,CASGRGARGETQYF
TRBV12-3/TRBV12-4,TRBJ2-1,few,NA,TGTGCCAGCAGTTTCGGGGCCCTTTACAATGAGCAGTTCTTC,CASSFGALYNEQFF
TRBV2,TRBJ1-1,NA,NA,TGTGCCAGCAGTGATGGGCAGAGAATCAACACTGAAGCTTTCTTT,CASSDGQRINTEAFF
TRBV6-5,TRBJ2-5,NA,NA,TGTGCCAGCAGTTACGGCAACCTCGGGGAGACCCAGTACTTC,CASSYGNLGETQYF
TRBV24-1,TRBJ2-1,NA,TRBD2,TGTGCCACCAGTGGTTTAACTAGCGGGGGGTACAATGAGCAGTTCTTC,CATSGLTSGGYNEQFF
TRBV5-5,TRBJ2-2,NA,NA,TGTGCCAGCAGCTTGGTACTCACAGCGAACACCGGGGAGCTGTTTTTT,CASSLVLTANTGELFF
TRBV20-1,TRBJ2-6,NA,TRBD1,TGCAGTGCCAGACAGGGAAAGGGGGCTGGGGCCAACGTCCTGACTTTC,CSARQGKGAGANVLTF
TRBV20-1,TRBJ1-1,NA,NA,TGCAGTGCTAGAGTAATGACAGCCATGAACACTGAAGCTTTCTTT,CSARVMTAMNTEAFF
TRBV5-1,TRBJ1-6,NA,NA,TGCGCCAGCAGCTTTGTGCCAGTTCTTTCACCCCTCCACTTT,CASSFVPVLSPLHF
TRBV5-1,TRBJ2-3,few,TRBD1,TGCGCCAGCAGTTCCAGGGGGCCGGACACAGATACGCAGTATTTT,CASSSRGPDTDTQYF
TRBV15,TRBJ2-5,few,NA,TGTGCCACCAGCAGAGATCGCCGGTTAGGGGAGACCCAGTACTTC,CATSRDRRLGETQYF
TRBV3-1,TRBJ2-7,many,NA,TGTGCCAGCAGCCAAGATTGGGGCGGCGAGCAGTACTTC,CASSQDWGGEQYF
TRBV6-5,TRBJ2-7,few,NA,TGTGCCAGCAGTTACAGTGCAGGGGCTGGGGAGCAGTACTTC,CASSYSAGAGEQYF
TRBV6-2/TRBV6-3,TRBJ2-7,NA,NA,TGTGCCAGCAGTTACGATGTGCCCGGAATCTACGAGCAGTACTTC,CASSYDVPGIYEQYF
TRBV29-1,TRBJ2-7,NA,NA,TGCAGCGTTGAAGGCGGGGGCCCGACCTACGAGCAGTACTTC,CSVEGGGPTYEQYF
TRBV12-3/TRBV12-4,TRBJ1-2,few,NA,TGTGCCAGCAGTTTATTTGGCGGGGAGGGGGACTATGGCTACACCTTC,CASSLFGGEGDYGYTF
TRBV7-9,TRBJ2-3,NA,NA,TGTGCCAGCAGCTCCGATGATTTAAGGCCAGATACGCAGTATTTT,CASSSDDLRPDTQYF
TRBV5-1,TRBJ2-3,NA,NA,TGCGCCAGCAGCTGGGGGGACGGCGCTAGCACAGATACGCAGTATTTT,CASSWGDGASTDTQYF
TRBV6-1,TRBJ2-7,few,TRBD2,TGTGCCAGCAGGAGGACTAGCGACTACGAGCAGTACTTC,CASRRTSDYEQYF
TRBV6-5,TRBJ2-3,few,TRBD1,TGTGCCAGCAGCAGGGGACAGCTCACAGATACGCAGTATTTT,CASSRGQLTDTQYF
TRBV18,TRBJ1-1,NA,NA,TGTGCCAGCTCACCACTGTTGGGGTCAGCACAGAACACTGAAGCTTTCTTT,CASSPLLGSAQNTEAFF
TRBV2,TRBJ1-5,NA,TRBD1,TGTGCCAGCAGTACTACGGGACAGTGGGCACAGCCCCAGCATTTT,CASSTTGQWAQPQHF
TRBV7-6,TRBJ2-5,many,TRBD2,TGTGCCAGCAGCTTAGGGAAGGTGTTGGCTAGCGGGCAAGAGACCCAGTACTTC,CASSLGKVLASGQETQYF
TRBV5-1,TRBJ2-7,NA,NA,TGCGCCAGCAGCGGGTACGACAGAGAACGGGCTTACGAGCAGTACTTC,CASSGYDRERAYEQYF
TRBV6-1,TRBJ2-3,few,NA,TGTGCCAGCAGCCATAGCGTATCAGATACGCAGTATTTT,CASSHSVSDTQYF
TRBV15,TRBJ2-4,NA,NA,TGTGCCACCAGCAGAGATTCCGCCGGGGATCTAGCCAAAAACATTCAGTACTTC,CATSRDSAGDLAKNIQYF
TRBV29-1,TRBJ1-2,NA,NA,TGCAGCGTTCCCGACAGCTTCTATGGCTACACCTTC,CSVPDSFYGYTF
TRBV5-1,TRBJ2-7,NA,TRBD2,TGCGCCAGCAGCACAGCGGGGGCCTCCTACGAGCAGTACTTC,CASSTAGASYEQYF
TRBV21-1,TRBJ2-5,NA,NA,TGTGCCAGCAGCACCACCGGGGGGACTAGCGGCCAAGAGACCCAGTACTTC,CASSTTGGTSGQETQYF
TRBV9,TRBJ2-2,NA,TRBD1,TGTGCCAGCAGCACAAGGGTGGGACAGGGAACGAACACCGGGGAGCTGTTTTTT,CASSTRVGQGTNTGELFF
TRBV29-1,TRBJ2-1,few,TRBD1,TGCAGCGTTGAAGATCCGCGACAGGGCAGGTACAATGAGCAGTTCTTC,CSVEDPRQGRYNEQFF
TRBV28,TRBJ1-3,few,NA,TGTGCCAGCAGTTTGCTGCGGCGGTCTGGAAACACCATATATTTT,CASSLLRRSGNTIYF